The rows below give T cell receptor beta chains drawn from one sample of a study of neurological immune-mediated disorders. MiXCR was run by TCRdb on the 5' RACE reads, yielding one entry per CDR3 protein. The sample yields about 95,000 distinct CDR3 sequences, about 3.8% seen once. Sequencing used PBMCs. These receptors all come from a woman aged 18 to 35 with multiple sclerosis. Both conserved end residues are part of each CDR3. A D gene is named only where the DNA matches it firmly. Clone size appears in some rows only: once, few, many, or a class for an expanded clone.

v_call	j_call	clone_size	d_call	cdr3_nt	cdr3_aa
TRBV3-1	TRBJ1-3	many	TRBD1	TGTGCCAGCAGCCAGAACGGACAGGTCTCTGGAAACACCATATATTTT	CASSQNGQVSGNTIYF
TRBV7-2	TRBJ2-3	once	TRBD1	TGTGCCAGCAACAGACTAGGACAGGGAACAGATACGCAGTATTTT	CASNRLGQGTDTQYF
TRBV11-1	TRBJ2-7	many	-	TGTGCCAGCAGACGAACTCTCTCCTACGAGCAGTACTTC	CASRRTLSYEQYF
TRBV20-1	TRBJ2-7	many	-	TGCAGTGCTAGGCCCCCCGGACAAAACTACGAGCAGTACTTC	CSARPPGQNYEQYF
TRBV7-2	TRBJ2-3	many	-	TGTGCCAGCAGCTCCATAAGATGGGACTCCGGTGTGGGGGATACGCAGTATTTT	CASSSIRWDSGVGDTQYF
TRBV29-1	TRBJ2-3	many	-	TGCAGCGTTGTAACGTCTCCTACTAGCACAGATACGCAGTATTTT	CSVVTSPTSTDTQYF
TRBV27	TRBJ2-2	many	-	TGTGCCAGCAGTCCGCTGGGAACCGGGGAGCTGTTTTTT	CASSPLGTGELFF
TRBV5-5	TRBJ2-6	-	-	TGTGCCAGCAGCTTTGCAGCTGGGGCCAACGTCCTGACTTTC	CASSFAAGANVLTF
TRBV5-1	TRBJ2-3	-	-	TGCGCCAGCAGCTTGGAAGGGGTCAATCAGCCCCAGTATTTT	CASSLEGVNQPQYF
TRBV20-1	TRBJ2-7	few	TRBD1	TGCAGTGCTAGCCGCCAAAGACAGGGGGTTTACGAGCAGTACTTC	CSASRQRQGVYEQYF
TRBV12-3/TRBV12-4	TRBJ2-3	-	TRBD2	TGTGCCAGCACTGGACTAGGTTTCTTAAGGCAGTATTTT	CASTGLGFLRQYF
TRBV5-1	TRBJ2-7	few	TRBD2	TGCGCCAGCAGCTTGCCACAGGCCGGGGGGTACGAGCAGTACTTC	CASSLPQAGGYEQYF
TRBV7-9	TRBJ1-3	many	-	TGTGCCAGCAGCTCTGAAAGGGGGTTCTCTGGAAACACCATATATTTT	CASSSERGFSGNTIYF
TRBV5-1	TRBJ1-6	many	TRBD1	TGCGCCAGCAGCCCACAGGGGTATAATTCACCCCTCCACTTT	CASSPQGYNSPLHF
TRBV5-5	TRBJ2-7	medium-sized	TRBD1	TGTGCCAGCAGCAGGACAGGGTCCCACCTCTCCTACGAGCAGTACTTC	CASSRTGSHLSYEQYF
TRBV27	TRBJ1-2	many	TRBD1	TGTGCCAGCAGTTTCCGGACAGGGGAGCACTATGGCTACACCTTC	CASSFRTGEHYGYTF
TRBV12-3/TRBV12-4	TRBJ1-1	many	-	TGTGCCAGCAGTTTAGCGGGTCAGGGTACCACTGAAGCTTTCTTT	CASSLAGQGTTEAFF
TRBV11-2	TRBJ2-1	few	-	TGTGCCAGCAGCCAGGACCATAACAATGAGCAGTTCTTC	CASSQDHNNEQFF
TRBV4-1	TRBJ1-3	-	-	TGCGCCAGCAGCCAAGATGCTGGGCGGGACACCATATATTTT	CASSQDAGRDTIYF
TRBV5-1	TRBJ1-2	many	-	TGCGCCAGCAGCTTGGATACAGGGAAGGGCTATGGCTACACCTTC	CASSLDTGKGYGYTF
TRBV9	TRBJ1-6	-	-	TGTGCCAGCAGTCACACCGGACAGAATTCAACCCTCAACTTT	CASSHTGQNSTLNF
TRBV7-9	TRBJ1-2	many	-	TGTGCCAGCAGCTCCGGACAGCAAAACTATGGCTACACCTTC	CASSSGQQNYGYTF
TRBV12-3/TRBV12-4	TRBJ2-1	many	TRBD1	TGTGCCAGCAGCCTTAAGTCAGGACAGGTTACCAATGAGCAGTTCTTC	CASSLKSGQVTNEQFF
TRBV20-1	TRBJ2-1	few	-	TGCAGTGCTAGGTCACAGCGGAGGGACGATGAGCAGTTCTTC	CSARSQRRDDEQFF
TRBV20-1	TRBJ1-3	many	-	TGCAGTGCTAGGGTAGGGTCTGGAAACACCATATATTTT	CSARVGSGNTIYF
TRBV5-6	TRBJ2-5	many	TRBD1	TGTGCCAGCAGCTCGTTGGACAGGGGACTATCTGGGGAGACCCAGTACTTC	CASSSLDRGLSGETQYF
TRBV5-1	TRBJ2-7	many	-	TGCGCCAGCAGCTTGTCTGGGGAACTGCAGTACTTC	CASSLSGELQYF
TRBV20-1	TRBJ1-3	many	-	TGCAGTGCCCTTAAACTGGTCTCTGGAAACACCATATATTTT	CSALKLVSGNTIYF
TRBV28	TRBJ1-5	many	TRBD1	TGTGCCAGCCGGACAGGGGGCGACTTAAGCAATCAGCCCCAGCATTTT	CASRTGGDLSNQPQHF
TRBV28	TRBJ2-5	few	TRBD2	TGTGCCAGCAGGGGGGGGACCGCGGGGGTAGAGACCCAGTACTTC	CASRGGTAGVETQYF
TRBV4-2	TRBJ2-4	many	-	TGTGCCAGCAGCCAAGAGACGAGTAGAGCCAAAAACATTCAGTACTTC	CASSQETSRAKNIQYF
TRBV15	TRBJ2-3	many	TRBD2	TGTGCCACCAGCAGAGAGCTAGCGGGAGGCGATACGCAGTATTTT	CATSRELAGGDTQYF
TRBV6-5	TRBJ1-2	many	TRBD1	TGTGCCAGCAGTTCCCAAGGGGGCCCGAACTATGGCTACACCTTC	CASSSQGGPNYGYTF
TRBV2	TRBJ1-4	many	-	TGTGCCAGCAGTGAAGTGTCGACAGGAAATGAAAAACTGTTTTTT	CASSEVSTGNEKLFF
TRBV15	TRBJ2-7	many	-	TGTGCCACCAGCAGAGAAATGGGGCAGATTTTCTACGAGCAGTACTTC	CATSREMGQIFYEQYF
TRBV6-5	TRBJ2-7	many	-	TGTGCCAGCAGTTACGCAGGTGGAGACCGCTACGAGCAGTACTTC	CASSYAGGDRYEQYF
TRBV11-2	TRBJ2-1	many	TRBD2	TGTGCCAGCAGCTCCCGGGGGTTAGCGGGGGGATACAATGAGCAGTTCTTC	CASSSRGLAGGYNEQFF
TRBV5-8	TRBJ2-2	many	-	TGTGCCAGCAGCTTGTATCAGGGAAGGACCGGGGAGCTGTTTTTT	CASSLYQGRTGELFF
TRBV7-9	TRBJ1-2	many	TRBD1	TGTGCCAGCAGCCACGCAGGGGGCTATGGCTACACCTTC	CASSHAGGYGYTF
TRBV20-1	TRBJ2-1	many	-	TGCAGTGCCTTGGGGCTAGGCCAGTACAATGAGCAGTTCTTC	CSALGLGQYNEQFF
TRBV5-1	TRBJ1-4	many	-	TGCGCCAGCAGCTTGGGGTCGGGGTCCATGAATGAAAAACTGTTTTTT	CASSLGSGSMNEKLFF
TRBV12-3/TRBV12-4	TRBJ2-3	many	TRBD1	TGTGCCAGCAGTTCGTTCGACAGGGTAACAGATACGCAGTATTTT	CASSSFDRVTDTQYF
TRBV5-1	TRBJ1-1	-	-	TGCGCCAGCGGTACAGGGAGTGACGGCACTGAAGCTTTCTTT	CASGTGSDGTEAFF
TRBV29-1	TRBJ1-1	-	TRBD1	TGCAGCGTGAGGGACAGGGGAGCTTTCTTT	CSVRDRGAFF
TRBV18	TRBJ1-2	once	-	TGTGCCAGCTCAGTACAGGGCGACTATGGCTACACCTTC	CASSVQGDYGYTF
TRBV10-3	TRBJ2-7	many	-	TGTGCCATCTCCGGGGGAGACCGCTCCTACGAGCAGTACTTC	CAISGGDRSYEQYF
TRBV5-1	TRBJ1-6	many	-	TGCGCCAGCAGCGCCCGAAACGATTCACCCCTCCACTTT	CASSARNDSPLHF
TRBV6-5	TRBJ1-2	many	TRBD1	TGTGCCAGCAGTGCCCTACCCGGGACAGGTTTTGGCTACACCTTC	CASSALPGTGFGYTF
TRBV30	TRBJ2-5	many	-	TGTGCCTGGAGTGTTAACCAAGAGACCCAGTACTTC	CAWSVNQETQYF
TRBV15	TRBJ2-7	many	-	TGTGCCACCAGCAGAGCCTTTAAGAGCGGGGAGCAGTACTTC	CATSRAFKSGEQYF
TRBV5-5	TRBJ2-7	many	TRBD2	TGTGCCAGCAGCTTTTTCAGCGGGAGCTACGAGCAGTACTTC	CASSFFSGSYEQYF
TRBV20-1	TRBJ2-7	many	TRBD1	TGCAGTGCTACGTCCGGGGACAGGGCCTCCTACGAGCAGTACTTC	CSATSGDRASYEQYF
TRBV5-1	TRBJ2-5	many	TRBD2	TGCGCCAGCAGTCCGGGACTAGAGGCTCGAGAGACCCAGTACTTC	CASSPGLEARETQYF
TRBV9	TRBJ1-1	many	TRBD1	TGTGCCAGCAGCGGGGACAGTCAGAACACTGAAGCTTTCTTT	CASSGDSQNTEAFF
TRBV27	TRBJ2-5	many	-	TGTGCCAGCAGCATCGGGATCCAAGAGACCCAGTACTTC	CASSIGIQETQYF
TRBV5-1	TRBJ2-5	-	-	TGCGCCAGCAGCTTGGCTGTAAGGAAAGAGACCCAGTACTTC	CASSLAVRKETQYF
TRBV5-1	TRBJ1-2	many	-	TGCGCCAGCAGCTTGATGATCGGACCCACGGCGGGCTACACCTTC	CASSLMIGPTAGYTF
TRBV20-1	TRBJ2-7	many	TRBD2	TGCAGTGCTAGCCCAAGCGGGAGGGTCTACGAGCAGTACTTC	CSASPSGRVYEQYF
TRBV6-1	TRBJ1-2	few	TRBD1	TGTGCCAGCAAAGGGACAGGGGAAAACTATGGCTACACCTTC	CASKGTGENYGYTF